These 2 T cell receptor beta chains were all obtained from the same sample, sequenced in a study of shared clonotypes between healthy human individuals. The data were produced by immunoSEQ multiplex PCR, yet TCRdb's version contains in-frame clones alone and is incomplete. The data contain millions of clones, about 95% of them singletons. Naive-designated CD8 cells lacked CD45RO, were positively enriched for CCR7, and omitted terminally differentiated effector memory CD45RA+ cells. The sample consisted of naive CD8+ T cells sorted from blood. The source of these receptors is a young man in good health.

This clone was recorded a few times. A much more abundant neighbour one base away suggests this may be a read error. Other nucleotide sequences in the sample specify the same CDR3. The chain couples TRBV5-6 to TRBJ2-7; D remains ambiguous. The CDR3 sequence is 11 residues long. V shed 0 bases and J shed 5 bases, with 3 bases lying between them. The germline V gene encodes CDR1 SGHDT and CDR2 YYEEEE. The CDR3 DNA follows: TGTGCCAGCAGCTTGGGGCACGAGCAGTACTTC. This encodes CASSLGHEQYF.

This chain uses TRBV9 with TRBJ2-7, with D unclear. V was cut by 4 bases and J by 0 bases, with 14 bases left in between. In germline, CDR1 is SGDLS, CDR2 YYNGEE. CDR3 length equals 15 residues. CDR3 nucleotide sequence: TGTGCCAGCAGCACCGGACGCTTGAGCTCCTACGAGCAGTACTTC. Amino acids: CASSTGRLSSYEQYF.